This TCR beta chain was identified in a study of cytomegalovirus exposure and HLA in healthy donors. Study outcomes and limitations: A list of around 160 TCR beta chains associated with cytomegalovirus was given. Most TCRs appeared rarely, but some public TCRs recurred in many donors.

Concerning this clone: Its cognate antigen is unknown.

Some clones are missing from TCRdb's copy, which holds only in-frame ones; the method was immunoSEQ multiplex PCR. The table lists around 160,000 clones, approximately 90% of them singletons. Sequencing was performed on PBMCs. The receptor was isolated from a young man in good health and CMV-seronegative.

The DNA of the CDR3 is TGTGCCAGCAGTGACAGGAATCAGCCCCAGCATTTT. Its translation is CASSDRNQPQHF. The rearrangement joins TRBV2 to TRBJ1-5; no clear D gene. The V gene lost 3 bases and the J gene lost 4 bases, with 4 bases spanning the gap. This CDR3 contains 12 residues. CDR1 and CDR2 from the germline V gene are SNHLY and FYNNEI.